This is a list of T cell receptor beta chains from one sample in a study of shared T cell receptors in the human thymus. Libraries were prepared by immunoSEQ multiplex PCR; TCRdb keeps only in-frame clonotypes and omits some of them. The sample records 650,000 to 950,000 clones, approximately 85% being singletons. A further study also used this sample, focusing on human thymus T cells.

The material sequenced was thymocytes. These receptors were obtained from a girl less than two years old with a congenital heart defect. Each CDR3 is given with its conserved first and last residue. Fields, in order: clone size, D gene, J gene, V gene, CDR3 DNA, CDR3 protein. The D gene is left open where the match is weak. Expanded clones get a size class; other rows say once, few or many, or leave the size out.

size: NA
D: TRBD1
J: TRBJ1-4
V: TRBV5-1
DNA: TGCGCCAGCAGCTTAGGACAGGGCCATAATGAAAAACTGTTTTTT
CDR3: CASSLGQGHNEKLFF

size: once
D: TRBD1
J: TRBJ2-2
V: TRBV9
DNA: TGTGCCAGCAAGGGGACAGGGAACACCGGGGAGCTGTTTTTT
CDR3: CASKGTGNTGELFF

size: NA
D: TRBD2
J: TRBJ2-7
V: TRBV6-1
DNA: TGTGCCAGCAGTGACGCCCCGGGGGGGCCTTACGAGCAGTACTTC
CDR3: CASSDAPGGPYEQYF

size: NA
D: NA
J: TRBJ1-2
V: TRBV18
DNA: TGTGCCAGCTCGCCCGAGGAGGGCGTCTATGGCTACACCTTC
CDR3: CASSPEEGVYGYTF

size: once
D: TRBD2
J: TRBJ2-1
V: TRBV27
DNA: TGTGCCAGCAAGACTAGCGGGGCTCGGGATGAGCAGTTCTTC
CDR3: CASKTSGARDEQFF

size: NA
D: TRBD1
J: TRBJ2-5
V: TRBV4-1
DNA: TGCGCCAGCAGCCTCCGGGACAGGGAGAACCAAGAGACCCAGTACTTC
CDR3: CASSLRDRENQETQYF

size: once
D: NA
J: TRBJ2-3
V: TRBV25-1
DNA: TGTGCCAGCGGCAACAGGGCCCCCCGTTCAACAGATACGCAGTATTTT
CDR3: CASGNRAPRSTDTQYF

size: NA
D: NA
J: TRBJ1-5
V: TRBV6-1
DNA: TGTGCCAGCAGTGATCGGTCGGGACACCTTCCTCAATATAGCAATCAGCCCCAGCATTTT
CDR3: CASSDRSGHLPQYSNQPQHF

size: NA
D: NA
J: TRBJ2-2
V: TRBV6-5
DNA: TGTGCCAGCAGTCTGAACACCGGGGAGCTGTTTTTT
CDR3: CASSLNTGELFF

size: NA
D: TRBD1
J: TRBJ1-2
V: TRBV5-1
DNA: TGCGCCAGCAGCTTGGGTGCGGACAGGGTTTCCTATGGCTACACCTTC
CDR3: CASSLGADRVSYGYTF

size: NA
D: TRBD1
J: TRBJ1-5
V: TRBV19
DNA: TGTGCCAGTAGTATGTTACCCCCCCTACAGGGGGAGCGGGATCAGCCCCAGCATTTT
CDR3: CASSMLPPLQGERDQPQHF

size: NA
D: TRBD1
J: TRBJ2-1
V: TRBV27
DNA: TGTGCCAGCAGTTTATCCTCGACAGGGTCCTACAATGAGCAGTTCTTC
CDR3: CASSLSSTGSYNEQFF

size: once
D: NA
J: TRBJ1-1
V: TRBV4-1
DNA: TGCGCCAGCAGCCGTACAGACCCGAACACTGAAGCTTTCTTT
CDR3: CASSRTDPNTEAFF

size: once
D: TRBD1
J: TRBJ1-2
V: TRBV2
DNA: TGTGCCAGCAGTGAAGCAGGGAGGTCAGGGGGCCAAATCTATGGCTACACCTTC
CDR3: CASSEAGRSGGQIYGYTF

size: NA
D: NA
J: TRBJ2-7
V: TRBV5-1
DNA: TGCGCCAGCAGTCGGGGTTTGGGCCACTCCTACGAGCAGTACTTC
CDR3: CASSRGLGHSYEQYF

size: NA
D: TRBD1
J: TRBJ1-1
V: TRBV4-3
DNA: TGCGCCAGCAGTCAGGGACAGAAGAACACTGAAGCTTTCTTT
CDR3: CASSQGQKNTEAFF

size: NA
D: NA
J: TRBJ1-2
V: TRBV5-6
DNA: TGTGCCAGCAGCTTGGGCCAGAGACGGAGTGGCTACACCTTC
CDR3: CASSLGQRRSGYTF

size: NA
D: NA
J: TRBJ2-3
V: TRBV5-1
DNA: TGCGCCAGCAGCCCTCTAATCGACACTCCCAATAGCACAGATACGCAGTATTTT
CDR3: CASSPLIDTPNSTDTQYF

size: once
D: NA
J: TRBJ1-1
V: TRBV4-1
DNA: TGCGCCAGCAGCCAAGGGACAACCTACACTGAAGCTTTCTTT
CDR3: CASSQGTTYTEAFF

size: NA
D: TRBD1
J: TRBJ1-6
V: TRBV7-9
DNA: TGTGCCAGCAGCTCCCTCTCCCCGGGACAGCGAGATTCACCCCTCCACTTT
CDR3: CASSSLSPGQRDSPLHF

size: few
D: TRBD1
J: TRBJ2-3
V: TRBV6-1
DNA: TGTGCCAGCAAAGTCGGTGAGGGGGCGGATACGCAGTATTTT
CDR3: CASKVGEGADTQYF

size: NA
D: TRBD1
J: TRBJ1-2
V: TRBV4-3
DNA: TGCGCCAGCAGCCAGGACCCGGGACAGGACCCTCTGTATGGCTACACCTTC
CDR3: CASSQDPGQDPLYGYTF

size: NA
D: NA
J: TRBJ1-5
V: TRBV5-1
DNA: TGCGCCAGCAGCGGGGGGGGGCCTGGACAGCCCCAGCATTTT
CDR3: CASSGGGPGQPQHF